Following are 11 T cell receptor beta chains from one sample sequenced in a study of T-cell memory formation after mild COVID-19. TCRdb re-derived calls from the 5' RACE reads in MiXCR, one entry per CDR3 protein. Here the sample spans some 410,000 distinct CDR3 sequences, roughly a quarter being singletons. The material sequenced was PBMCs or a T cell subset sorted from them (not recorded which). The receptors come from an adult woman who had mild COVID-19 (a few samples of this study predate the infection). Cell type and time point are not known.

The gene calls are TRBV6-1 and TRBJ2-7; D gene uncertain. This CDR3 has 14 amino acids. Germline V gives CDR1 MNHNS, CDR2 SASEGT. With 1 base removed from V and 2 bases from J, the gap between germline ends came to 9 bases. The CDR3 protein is CASSEGGLAYEQYF. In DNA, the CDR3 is TGTGCCAGCAGTGAAGGCGGCTTGGCCTACGAGCAGTACTTC.

This CDR3 is CASSPKTSGRYNEQFF. The CDR3 DNA reads as TGTGCCAGCAGCCCAAAGACTAGCGGGCGATACAATGAGCAGTTCTTC. The chain uses TRBV7-9 and TRBJ2-1; the match to TRBD2 covers 10 bases. The CDR3 extends over 16 amino acids. Germline CDR1 and CDR2: SEHNR and FQNEAQ (reference sequence). V lost 5 bases, J lost 4 bases, and 8 bases stayed unmatched.

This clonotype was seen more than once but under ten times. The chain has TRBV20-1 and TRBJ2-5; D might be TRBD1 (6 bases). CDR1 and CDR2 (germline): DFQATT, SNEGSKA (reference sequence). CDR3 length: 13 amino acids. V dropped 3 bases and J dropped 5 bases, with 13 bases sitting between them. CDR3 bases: TGCAGTGCTAGGCTACAGGGTTGGGAGACCCAGTACTTC. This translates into CSARLQGWETQYF.

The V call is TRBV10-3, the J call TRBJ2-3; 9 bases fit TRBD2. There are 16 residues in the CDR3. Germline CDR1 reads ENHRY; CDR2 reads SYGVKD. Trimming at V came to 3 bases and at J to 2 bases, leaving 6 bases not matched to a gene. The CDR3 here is CAISDQRGVVTDTQYF. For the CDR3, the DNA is TGTGCCATCAGTGATCAGCGGGGGGTGGTCACAGATACGCAGTATTTT.

CDR3 protein: CASSQAGPTGETQYF. In nucleotides, the CDR3 is TGTGCCAGCAGCCAAGCAGGACCCACGGGAGAGACCCAGTACTTC. The chain has TRBV3-1 and TRBJ2-5; D is undetermined. The CDR3 extends over 15 amino acids. Deletions cut 1 base from V and 4 bases from J, with 13 bases between. Germline V gene sequence: CDR1 LGHDT, CDR2 YNNKEL (reference sequence).

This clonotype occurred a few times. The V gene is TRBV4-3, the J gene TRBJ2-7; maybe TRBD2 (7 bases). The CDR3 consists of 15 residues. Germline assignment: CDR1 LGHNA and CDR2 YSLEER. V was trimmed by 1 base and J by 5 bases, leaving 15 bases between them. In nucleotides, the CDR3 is TGCGCCAGCAGCCAAGTGGCGGGGGCCCGTGACGAGCAGTACTTC. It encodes CASSQVAGARDEQYF.

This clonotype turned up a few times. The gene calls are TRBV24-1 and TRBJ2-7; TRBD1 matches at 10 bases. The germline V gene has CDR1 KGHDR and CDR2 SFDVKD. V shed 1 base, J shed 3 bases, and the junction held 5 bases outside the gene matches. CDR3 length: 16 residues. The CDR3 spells CATSDFARTGGYEQYF. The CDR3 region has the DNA TGTGCCACCAGTGATTTTGCCCGGACAGGGGGCTACGAGCAGTACTTC.

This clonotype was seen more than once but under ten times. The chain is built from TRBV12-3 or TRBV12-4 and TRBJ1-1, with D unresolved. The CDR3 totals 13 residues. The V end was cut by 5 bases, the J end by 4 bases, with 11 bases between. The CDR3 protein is CASSLGGLTEAFF. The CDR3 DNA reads TGTGCCAGCAGTCTTGGAGGGCTCACTGAAGCTTTCTTT.

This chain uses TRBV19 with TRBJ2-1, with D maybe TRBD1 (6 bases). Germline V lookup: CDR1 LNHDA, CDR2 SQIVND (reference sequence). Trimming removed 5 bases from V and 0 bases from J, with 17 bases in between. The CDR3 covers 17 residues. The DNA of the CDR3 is TGTGCCAGTAGTCCCACCAGGGGTTCGGGCTCCTACAATGAGCAGTTCTTC. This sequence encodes CASSPTRGSGSYNEQFF. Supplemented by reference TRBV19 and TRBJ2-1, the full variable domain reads DGGITQSPKYLFRKEGQNVTLSCEQNLNHDAMYWYRQDPGQGLRLIYYSQIVNDFQKGDIAEGYSVSREKKESFPLTVTSAQKNPTAFYLCASSPTRGSGSYNEQFFGPGTRLTVL.

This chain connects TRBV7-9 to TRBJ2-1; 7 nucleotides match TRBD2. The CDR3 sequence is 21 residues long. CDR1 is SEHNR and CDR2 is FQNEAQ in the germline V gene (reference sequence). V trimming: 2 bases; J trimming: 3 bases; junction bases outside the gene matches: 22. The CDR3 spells CASSLYRWEVSVAGVYNEQFF. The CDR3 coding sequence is TGTGCCAGCAGCTTATATCGGTGGGAGGTGAGTGTGGCGGGAGTCTACAATGAGCAGTTCTTC. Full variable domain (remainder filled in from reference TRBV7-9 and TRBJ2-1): DTGVSQNPRHKITKRGQNVTFRCDPISEHNRLYWYRQTLGQGPEFLTYFQNEAQLEKSRLLSDRFSAERPKGSFSTLEIQRTEQGDSAMYLCASSLYRWEVSVAGVYNEQFFGPGTRLTVL.

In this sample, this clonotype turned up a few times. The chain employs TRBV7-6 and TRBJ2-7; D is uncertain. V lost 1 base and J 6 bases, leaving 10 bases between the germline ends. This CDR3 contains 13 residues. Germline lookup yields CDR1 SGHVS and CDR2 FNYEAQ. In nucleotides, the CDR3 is TGTGCCAGCAGCTTAGAAGGGAACGGCGAGCAGTACTTC. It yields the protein CASSLEGNGEQYF.